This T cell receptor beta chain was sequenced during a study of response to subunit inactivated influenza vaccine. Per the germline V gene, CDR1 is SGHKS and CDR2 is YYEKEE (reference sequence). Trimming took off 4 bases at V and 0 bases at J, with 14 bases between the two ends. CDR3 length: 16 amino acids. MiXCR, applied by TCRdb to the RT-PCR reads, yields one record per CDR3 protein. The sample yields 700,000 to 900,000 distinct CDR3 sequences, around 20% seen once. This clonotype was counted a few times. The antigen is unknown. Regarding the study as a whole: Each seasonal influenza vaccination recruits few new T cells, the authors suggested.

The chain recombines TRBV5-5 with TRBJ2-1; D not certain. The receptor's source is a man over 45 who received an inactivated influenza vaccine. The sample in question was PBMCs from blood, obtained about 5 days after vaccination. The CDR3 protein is CASSRTWAYSYNEQFF. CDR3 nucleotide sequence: TGTGCCAGCAGCCGAACATGGGCCTACTCCTACAATGAGCAGTTCTTC.